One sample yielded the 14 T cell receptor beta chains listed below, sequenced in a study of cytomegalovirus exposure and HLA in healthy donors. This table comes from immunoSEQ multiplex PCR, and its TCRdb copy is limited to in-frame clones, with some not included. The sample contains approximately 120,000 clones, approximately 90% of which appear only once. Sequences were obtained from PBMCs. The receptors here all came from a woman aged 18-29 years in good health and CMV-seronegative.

CDR3 DNA sequence: TGTGCCAGCAGCTTAACTGGGGCAGGATCCCAAGAGACCCAGTACTTC. Amino acid sequence: CASSLTGAGSQETQYF. The V gene is TRBV11-3, the J gene TRBJ2-5; the D gene is possibly TRBD1 (5 bases). Per the germline V gene, CDR1 is SGHNT and CDR2 is YENEEA. V gave up 2 bases and J gave up 1 base, with 14 bases separating them. CDR3 length: 16 amino acids.

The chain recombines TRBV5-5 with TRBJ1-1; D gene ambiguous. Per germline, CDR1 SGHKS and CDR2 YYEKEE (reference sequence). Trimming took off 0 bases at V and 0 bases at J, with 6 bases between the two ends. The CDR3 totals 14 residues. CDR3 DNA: TGTGCCAGCAGCTTGGACACCATGAACACTGAAGCTTTCTTT. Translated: CASSLDTMNTEAFF.

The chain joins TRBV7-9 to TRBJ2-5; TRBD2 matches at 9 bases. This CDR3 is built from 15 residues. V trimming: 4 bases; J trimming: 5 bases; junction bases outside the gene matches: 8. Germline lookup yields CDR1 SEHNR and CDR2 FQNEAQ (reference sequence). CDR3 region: CASSSGGTSKETQYF. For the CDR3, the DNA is TGTGCCAGCAGCTCTGGTGGGACTAGCAAGGAGACCCAGTACTTC. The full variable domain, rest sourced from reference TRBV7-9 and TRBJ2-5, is DTGVSQNPRHKITKRGQNVTFRCDPISEHNRLYWYRQTLGQGPEFLTYFQNEAQLEKSRLLSDRFSAERPKGSFSTLEIQRTEQGDSAMYLCASSSGGTSKETQYFGPGTRLLVL.

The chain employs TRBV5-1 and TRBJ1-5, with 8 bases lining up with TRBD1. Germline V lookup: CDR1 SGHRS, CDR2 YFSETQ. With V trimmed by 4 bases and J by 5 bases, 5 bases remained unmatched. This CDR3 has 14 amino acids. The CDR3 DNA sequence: TGCGCCAGCAGCCCAGACAGGGGCGATCAGCCCCAGCATTTT. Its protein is CASSPDRGDQPQHF.

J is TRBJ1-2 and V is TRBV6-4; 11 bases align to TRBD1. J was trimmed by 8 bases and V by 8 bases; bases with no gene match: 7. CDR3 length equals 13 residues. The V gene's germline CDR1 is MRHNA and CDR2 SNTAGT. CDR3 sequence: CASGGQGAGGYTF. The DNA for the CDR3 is TGTGCCAGCGGAGGACAGGGGGCTGGCGGCTACACCTTC.

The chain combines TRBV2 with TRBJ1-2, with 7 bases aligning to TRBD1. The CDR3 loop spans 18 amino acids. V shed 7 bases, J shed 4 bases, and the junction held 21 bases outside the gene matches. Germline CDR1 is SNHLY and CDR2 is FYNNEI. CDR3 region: CASTDSGRGQLLTYGYTF. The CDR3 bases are TGTGCCAGCACCGATTCGGGCAGGGGACAGCTCTTAACCTATGGCTACACCTTC. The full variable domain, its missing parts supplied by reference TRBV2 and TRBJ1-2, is EPEVTQTPSHQVTQMGQEVILRCVPISNHLYFYWYRQILGQKVEFLVSFYNNEISEKSEIFDDQFSVERPDGSNFTLKIRSTKLEDSAMYFCASTDSGRGQLLTYGYTFGSGTRLTVV.

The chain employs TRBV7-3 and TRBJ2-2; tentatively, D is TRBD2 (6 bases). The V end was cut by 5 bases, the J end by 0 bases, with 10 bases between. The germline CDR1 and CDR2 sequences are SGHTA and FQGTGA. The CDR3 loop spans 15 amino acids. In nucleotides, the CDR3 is TGTGCCAGCAGCCCGGGACTTCCGAACACCGGGGAGCTGTTTTTT. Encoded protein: CASSPGLPNTGELFF. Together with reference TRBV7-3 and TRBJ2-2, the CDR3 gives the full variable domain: GAGVSQTPSNKVTEKGKYVELRCDPISGHTALYWYRQSLGQGPEFLIYFQGTGAADDSGLPNDRFFAVRPEGSVSTLKIQRTERGDSAVYLCASSPGLPNTGELFFGEGSRLTVL.

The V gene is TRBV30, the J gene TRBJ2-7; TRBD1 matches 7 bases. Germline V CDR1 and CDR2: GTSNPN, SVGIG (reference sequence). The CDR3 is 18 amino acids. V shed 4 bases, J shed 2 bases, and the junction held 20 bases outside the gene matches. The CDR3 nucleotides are TGTGCCTGGAAGATGGGGGCGGGTCGGTTTGGACAGGCCTACGAGCAGTACTTC. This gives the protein CAWKMGAGRFGQAYEQYF.

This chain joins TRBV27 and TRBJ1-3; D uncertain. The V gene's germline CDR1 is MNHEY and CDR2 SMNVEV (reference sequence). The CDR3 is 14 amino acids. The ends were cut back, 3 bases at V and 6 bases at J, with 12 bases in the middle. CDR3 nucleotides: TGTGCCAGCAGTTTTAGGGCCCGGGAAAACACCATATATTTT. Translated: CASSFRARENTIYF.

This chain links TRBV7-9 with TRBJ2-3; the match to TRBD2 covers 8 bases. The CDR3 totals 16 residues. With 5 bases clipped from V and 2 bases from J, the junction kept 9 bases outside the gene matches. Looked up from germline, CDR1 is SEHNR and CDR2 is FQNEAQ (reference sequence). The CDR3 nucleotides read TGTGCCAGCAGCGAAATTATAGCGGGATACACAGATACGCAGTATTTT. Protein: CASSEIIAGYTDTQYF.

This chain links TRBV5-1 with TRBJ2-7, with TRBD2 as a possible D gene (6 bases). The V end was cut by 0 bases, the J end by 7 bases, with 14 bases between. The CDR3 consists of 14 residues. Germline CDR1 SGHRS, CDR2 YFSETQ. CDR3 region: CASSLGGANVEQYF. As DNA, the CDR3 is TGCGCCAGCAGCTTGGGCGGGGCCAACGTGGAGCAGTACTTC.

CDR3 nucleotides: TGTGCCAGCAGCCCCCTGGGGGCGGCCGGGGAGCTGTTTTTT. This sequence encodes CASSPLGAAGELFF. This chain uses TRBV13 with TRBJ2-2; D possibly corresponds to TRBD1 (6 bases). Trimming pared 5 bases from V and 6 bases from J, leaving 13 bases between. CDR3 length: 14 residues. Germline CDR1 and CDR2: PRHDT and FYEKMQ (reference sequence). Full variable domain (remainder filled in from reference TRBV13 and TRBJ2-2): AAGVIQSPRHLIKEKRETATLKCYPIPRHDTVYWYQQGPGQDPQFLISFYEKMQSDKGSIPDRFSAQQFSDYHSELNMSSLELGDSALYFCASSPLGAAGELFFGEGSRLTVL.

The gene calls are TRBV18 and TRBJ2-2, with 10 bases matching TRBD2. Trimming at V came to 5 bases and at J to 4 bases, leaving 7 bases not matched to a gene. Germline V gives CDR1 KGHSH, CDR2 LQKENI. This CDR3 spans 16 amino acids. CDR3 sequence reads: CASSSPSGRATGELFF. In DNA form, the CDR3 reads TGTGCCAGCTCATCTCCTAGCGGGAGAGCCACCGGGGAGCTGTTTTTT.

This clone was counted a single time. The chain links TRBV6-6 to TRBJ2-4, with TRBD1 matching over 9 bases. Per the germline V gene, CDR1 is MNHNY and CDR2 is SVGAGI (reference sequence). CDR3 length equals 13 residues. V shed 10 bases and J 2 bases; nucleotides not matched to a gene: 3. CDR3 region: CATDRGTKNIQYF. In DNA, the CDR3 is TGTGCCACAGACAGGGGGACCAAAAACATTCAGTACTTC.